The rows below give T cell receptor beta chains drawn from one sample of a study of cytomegalovirus exposure and HLA in healthy donors. Profiling relied on immunoSEQ multiplex PCR, and the TCRdb table lists in-frame clones only, not all of them. The table lists around 75,000 clones, with 1.3% to 1.5% in the top ten. The sample consisted of PBMCs. The receptors were sampled from a woman in her fifties or sixties in good health and CMV-seronegative. Each CDR3 is given without its conserved first and last residue.

j_gene	v_gene	len	CDR3aa
TRBJ2-1	TRBV5-1	13	ASSLVSLSGDEQF
TRBJ2-3	TRBV19	14	ASSGTSRYSTDTQY
TRBJ1-1	TRBV4-1	16	ASSQGTKWTGDGTEAF
TRBJ1-1	TRBV19	12	ASSAPQGPTEAF
TRBJ2-5	TRBV5-4	13	ASSLEGAAYETQY
TRBJ1-4	TRBV7-8	12	ASSLGGRGEKLF
TRBJ2-2	TRBV6-6	14	ASRREGRADTGELF
TRBJ1-5	TRBV27	13	ASSSLAYSNQPQH
TRBJ1-5	TRBV4-2	18	ASSQVQGEKGGYGNQPQH
TRBJ1-2	TRBV2	11	ASSERGYYGYT
TRBJ1-5	TRBV7-9	11	ASSYNREQPQH
TRBJ2-5	TRBV25-1	9	ASSVQGSQY
TRBJ2-1	TRBV29-1	10	SSRTGGDEQF
TRBJ2-7	TRBV6-4	11	ASSANTAGEQY
TRBJ1-2	TRBV27	14	ASSPSAEGVNYGYT
TRBJ1-5	TRBV19	14	ASSLGTARDNQPQH